The source of this T cell receptor beta chain is a study of identical twins. Study-wide results and limits: Abundant beta clonotypes from cord blood bore fewer insertions; memory repertoires lacked this pattern.

This clonotype was observed a handful of times. Its antigen is not known. MiXCR was run by TCRdb on the 5' RACE reads, yielding one entry per CDR3 protein. Of a few hundred thousand distinct CDR3 sequences listed, roughly 13% are singletons. Another study also made use of these data, one on yellow fever vaccine responses in identical twins. That report adds: Each twin's T cell response to the vaccine was reported to look partly convergent and partly personalized.

The sample taken for sequencing was memory (CD45RO+) T cells sorted from blood. This clonotype originated in a woman aged 18-30 years in good health.

CDR3 in amino acids: CASSLTSGGYEQYF. The CDR3 nucleotides read TGTGCCAGCAGCCTCACTAGCGGGGGTTACGAGCAGTACTTC. This rearrangement joins TRBV6-1 to TRBJ2-7; 11 nucleotides agree with TRBD2. J was trimmed by 4 bases and V by 6 bases; bases with no gene match: 5. CDR1 and CDR2 (germline): MNHNS, SASEGT. The CDR3 sequence is 14 residues long.